This T cell receptor beta chain was identified during a study of CD8+ T cells in alopecia areata. Reverse transcription of extracted RNA yielded cDNA, which provided the sequencing template. Assay: immunoSEQ multiplex PCR; the TCRdb copy retains only in-frame clones and omits some. The profile shows roughly 200,000 clones, roughly 40% of them singletons. In germline, CDR1 is MNHNY, CDR2 SVGAGI (reference sequence). Trimming removed 8 bases from V and 4 bases from J, with 11 bases in between. The length of the CDR3 is 13 residues. Treatment specified: oral pan-JAK inhibitor, 5-10 mg twice daily. This clone was observed a few times.

The rearrangement links TRBV6-6 to TRBJ1-4, with D unclear. This sequence originates from a human donor with alopecia areata. This material consisted of CD4+ T cells sorted from blood, taken at approximately week 36, from a patient treated with tofacitinib. CDR3 sequence: CASSRVSNEKLFF. DNA of the CDR3: TGTGCCAGCTCTAGGGTCAGTAATGAAAAACTGTTTTTT.